The entry below describes one T cell receptor beta chain. Its antigen remains unidentified. The length of the CDR3 is 17 residues. This entry comes from a study of PD-1 blockade in classical Hodgkin lymphoma. Study findings and constraints: Among the patients, those starting nivolumab under 1 year after ASCT were excluded.

Every one of the patients relapsed after autologous stem cell transplantation (brentuximab vedotin exposure was variable). Responses achieved at best were complete response, partial response or progressive disease. This table comes from immunoSEQ multiplex PCR, and its TCRdb copy is limited to in-frame clones, with some not included. Of nearly 100,000 clones listed, 65% to 85% are singletons. This receptor was taken from a human donor with classical Hodgkin lymphoma. The genes are TRBV21-1 and TRBJ2-2; the table's D call of TRBD1 was not tested on the DNA. TRBV21-1 is described as a pseudogene. The sample was peripheral blood mononuclear cells (PBMCs), taken at baseline. The CDR3 DNA is TGTGCCAGCAGCAATTTAGTGGACACCACGAACACCGGGGAGCTGTTTTTT. Protein sequence: CASSNLVDTTNTGELFF.